This T cell receptor (beta chain) was identified in a study of control samples from healthy donors and cancer patients. TCRdb's copy holds only in-frame clones and misses some; the assay was immunoSEQ multiplex PCR. The sample consists of about 120,000 clones, about 90% of them appearing once. J gave up 3 bases and V 2 bases, and 6 bases lay outside the gene matches. This CDR3 comprises 15 residues. Germline V gives CDR1 MNHEY, CDR2 SMNVEV (reference sequence). Source material: blood. This clonotype originated in a man aged 50 to 59 in good health. The rearrangement joins TRBV27 to TRBJ2-7; 8 bases line up with TRBD1. The CDR3 coding sequence is TGTGCCAGCAGTTTAAGAGGACAGGGTCTCTACGAGCAGTACTTC. Amino acid sequence: CASSLRGQGLYEQYF.